This TCR beta chain is drawn from a study of tumor and adjacent non-tumor tissue in lung cancer. About the study: Each sample yielded about 4.17 million productive TCRbeta reads on average. Overall study findings and caveats: Compared with tumor, normal lung showed significantly lower TCR diversity. In normal lung, the top 100 clones were significantly more dominant than in tumor.

Per the germline V gene, CDR1 is SGHAT and CDR2 is FQDESV (reference sequence). The CDR3 covers 15 residues. No cell sorting was done before RNA was extracted from the tissue. Chemotherapy-naive patients with new lung cancer underwent thoracic surgery in China, August–November 2014. A modified ARM-PCR protocol with three rounds of nested PCR amplified TCRbeta. One entry per CDR3 protein, called by TCRdb with MiXCR from the multiplex PCR reads. The data show around 71,000 distinct CDR3 sequences, with 72% seen just once and 8% to 10% held by the top ten. Regarding this clonotype: Its antigen remains unidentified. The junction departs from the called germline gene at one end, perhaps through a read error.

This TCR was sampled from a woman aged 40 to 50 with non-small cell lung cancer. The sample was lung tumor tissue. The chain has TRBV11-1 and TRBJ2-2, with D uncertain. The CDR3 sequence: CAISSRAIGIGELFF. Written as DNA, the CDR3 is TGTGCCATCAGCTCACGGGCAATAGGAATCGGGGAGCTGTTTTTT. The whole variable domain, remainder taken from reference TRBV11-1 and TRBJ2-2, is EAEVAQSPRYKITEKSQAVAFWCDPISGHATLYWYRQILGQGPELLVQFQDESVVDDSQLPKDRFSAERLKGVDSTLKIQPAELGDSAMYLCAISSRAIGIGELFFGEGSRLTVL.